This record looks at one TCR beta chain sequence and its context. The sample belongs to a study of blood T cell repertoires in COVID-19. The CDR3 has 13 residues. Deletions cut 6 bases from V and 4 bases from J, with 9 bases between. The germline V gene encodes CDR1 LNHDA and CDR2 SQIVND (reference sequence). Original handling: Counts of nucleated cells, estimated from reference gene primer amplification, were obtained. Measured with immunoSEQ multiplex PCR; TCRdb has only the in-frame clones, and not every one. V and J calls and clone size follow that table, whereas D and trimming were derived from the DNA. Found here are 60,000 to 70,000 clones, about 80% of them singletons; the top ten hold approximately 4.1%.

J is TRBJ1-4 and V is TRBV19; D possibly corresponds to TRBD1 (6 bases). The sequencing sample was made of peripheral blood. The sequence derives from a woman aged 55-69 years with acute or convalescent COVID-19. Here the CDR3 reads CASRNRVNEKLFF. In nucleotides, the CDR3 is TGTGCCAGTAGGAACAGGGTTAATGAAAAACTGTTTTTT.